The 9 T cell receptor beta chains below were found in one sample sequenced in a study of cytomegalovirus exposure and HLA in healthy donors. The PCR used 60 Vbeta and 13 Jbeta primers. The protocol was immunoSEQ multiplex PCR, while the TCRdb copy is restricted to in-frame clones and leaves out a portion. The profile shows roughly 150,000 clones, roughly 79% of them singletons. The sequenced sample was PBMCs. The receptors were sampled from a middle-aged woman in good health and CMV-seropositive.

The chain joins TRBV7-9 to TRBJ1-2; maybe TRBD1 (6 bases). Trimming stripped 1 base from V and 6 bases from J, with 15 bases between. Germline V gene sequence: CDR1 SEHNR, CDR2 FQNEAQ (reference sequence). This CDR3 contains 15 residues. CDR3 bases: TGTGCCAGCAGCTTAGACCCAGGGGTGTTAGATGGCTACACCTTC. The encoded protein is CASSLDPGVLDGYTF.

The chain employs TRBV5-4 and TRBJ2-7; TRBD2 matches at 12 bases. This CDR3 is built from 16 residues. Per the germline V gene, CDR1 is SGHNT and CDR2 is YYREEE (reference sequence). Germline trimming cut 4 bases from V and 2 bases from J; bases unmatched to any gene: 7. The CDR3 DNA reads as TGTGCCAGCAGCACAGGATCTAGCGGGGGGGCCTACGAGCAGTACTTC. It translates to CASSTGSSGGAYEQYF.

The chain employs TRBV9 and TRBJ2-1, with 8 bases that match TRBD2. The V gene's germline CDR1 is SGDLS and CDR2 YYNGEE. V gave up 3 bases and J gave up 8 bases; unmatched junction bases: 13. The CDR3 sequence is 16 residues long. CDR3 sequence: CASSARGVGAIDEQFF. CDR3 bases: TGTGCCAGCAGCGCGCGGGGGGTCGGGGCTATCGATGAGCAGTTCTTC.

This clone was seen a handful of times. The gene calls are TRBV30 and TRBJ1-1; TRBD1 aligns across 7 bases. The CDR3 totals 15 residues. With 3 bases clipped from V and 0 bases from J, the junction kept 7 bases outside the gene matches. CDR1 is GTSNPN, CDR2 SVGIG, per germline (reference sequence). DNA of the CDR3: TGTGCCTGGAGGGAGCCGGGACAGCTGAACACTGAAGCTTTCTTT. Amino acids: CAWREPGQLNTEAFF.

This clone was detected a few times. This chain links TRBV25-1 with TRBJ2-2; D call uncertain. Deletions cut 3 bases from V and 0 bases from J, with 11 bases between. CDR1 is MGHDK and CDR2 is SYGVNS in the germline V gene. This CDR3 comprises 16 residues. The CDR3 DNA follows: TGTGCCAGCAGTGACTTGGAGACCGCGAACACCGGGGAGCTGTTTTTT. It is translated as CASSDLETANTGELFF.

The rearrangement links TRBV7-2 to TRBJ2-7; D possibly corresponds to TRBD1 (6 bases). Per the germline V gene, CDR1 is SGHTA and CDR2 is FQGNSA. This CDR3 is built from 14 residues. V was trimmed by 1 base and J by 3 bases, leaving 10 bases between them. The CDR3 nucleotides are TGTGCCAGCAGCTTAGGGACAGCGGTCTACGAGCAGTACTTC. Translation gives CASSLGTAVYEQYF.

There are a few counts of this clone. This chain joins TRBV7-8 and TRBJ2-7, with 8 bases fitting TRBD2. The V and J ends lost 5 bases and 1 base, in that order; junction bases with no gene match: 7. CDR1 is SGHVS and CDR2 is FQNEAQ in the germline V gene. The CDR3 covers 15 residues. For the CDR3, the DNA is TGTGCCAGCAGCGGAGCGGGGGCCATGTCCTACGAGCAGTACTTC. It codes for CASSGAGAMSYEQYF.

The chain has TRBV6-1 and TRBJ1-1, with unresolved D. From germline, CDR1 is MNHNS and CDR2 SASEGT. The ends were cut back, 4 bases at V and 3 bases at J, with 9 bases in the middle. CDR3 length: 13 residues. The CDR3 sequence is CASSARRDTEAFF. In DNA form, the CDR3 reads TGTGCCAGCAGTGCGCGGCGGGACACTGAAGCTTTCTTT.

This clone appeared once. V is TRBV5-6 and J is TRBJ2-1; D is undetermined. V was pared by 1 base and J by 8 bases, with 4 bases between. The CDR3 length is 11 residues. Germline CDR1 reads SGHDT; CDR2 reads YYEEEE. The CDR3 here is CASSLSYEQFF. The DNA of the CDR3 is TGTGCCAGCAGCTTGTCCTATGAGCAGTTCTTC. The full variable domain, completed using reference TRBV5-6 and TRBJ2-1, is DAGVTQSPTHLIKTRGQQVTLRCSPKSGHDTVSWYQQALGQGPQFIFQYYEEEERQRGNFPDRFSGHQFPNYSSELNVNALLLGDSALYLCASSLSYEQFFGPGTRLTVL.